Below are 29 T cell receptor beta chains sequenced from a single sample in a study of T cell responses to AZD1222 COVID-19 vaccine. Using immunoSEQ multiplex PCR, the repertoire was profiled, and TCRdb retains in-frame clones only, with some absent. The sample has 170,000 or so clones, 90% seen once. The starting material was peripheral blood, obtained on day 0 of AZD1222 vaccination. These receptors were collected from an adult in good health.

V and J are TRBV12-3 or TRBV12-4 and TRBJ1-2, with D possibly matching TRBD1 (5 bases). The CDR3 runs 12 residues. V was trimmed by 6 bases and J by 7 bases, leaving 12 bases between them. The CDR3 DNA reads TGTGCCAGCAGCCCTCGTCAGGGTGGCTACACCTTC. Protein product: CASSPRQGGYTF.

This rearrangement joins TRBV25-1 to TRBJ1-3; D is unresolved. The CDR3 has 11 amino acids. CDR1 MGHDK and CDR2 SYGVNS come from the germline V gene. Trimming removed 11 bases at V and 2 bases at J, with 7 bases between. CDR3 sequence (DNA): TGTGCCGCGGGGACTGGAAACACCATATATTTT. Protein: CAAGTGNTIYF.

The V gene is TRBV5-1, the J gene TRBJ2-3, with a possible D match to TRBD2 (6 bases). Germline loops: CDR1 SGHRS, CDR2 YFSETQ. Trimming stripped 6 bases from V and 4 bases from J, with 15 bases between. This CDR3 comprises 14 residues. This CDR3 reads CASTTSSFPDTQYF. CDR3 DNA: TGCGCCAGCACAACTAGCTCCTTCCCAGATACGCAGTATTTT.

V and J are TRBV7-9 and TRBJ2-2, with no clear D. The CDR3 runs 14 residues. The V gene lost 2 bases and the J gene lost 0 bases, with 4 bases spanning the gap. The germline V gene encodes CDR1 SEHNR and CDR2 FQNEAQ (reference sequence). Here the CDR3 DNA reads TGTGCCAGCAGCTTAAATTCGAACACCGGGGAGCTGTTTTTT. This gives the protein CASSLNSNTGELFF.

This chain links TRBV7-2 with TRBJ2-5; D gene unclear. CDR1 is SGHTA, CDR2 FQGNSA, per germline. Trimming shortened V by 1 base and J by 5 bases, and 5 bases separated the two germline ends. The CDR3 covers 12 residues. Here the CDR3 DNA reads TGTGCCAGCAGCTTAGATTCGGAGACCCAGTACTTC. Its translation: CASSLDSETQYF.

V gene TRBV18 combines with J gene TRBJ1-5; 7 bases match TRBD1. The CDR3 consists of 16 residues. V was clipped by 0 bases and J by 2 bases; unmatched bases: 4. Germline V gives CDR1 KGHSH, CDR2 LQKENI. CDR3 in amino acids: CASSPPHRGGNQPQHF. CDR3 nucleotides: TGTGCCAGCTCACCACCGCACAGGGGAGGCAATCAGCCCCAGCATTTT.

This chain joins TRBV3-1 (or the pseudogene TRBV3-2) and TRBJ2-3; D gene unclear. From germline, CDR1 is LGHDT and CDR2 YNNKEL (reference sequence). The CDR3 totals 13 residues. The V end lost 3 bases, the J end lost 1 base, and 5 bases lay between the germline ends. CDR3 protein: CASSHSGTDTQYF. CDR3 sequence (DNA): TGTGCCAGCAGCCATTCGGGCACAGATACGCAGTATTTT.

The chain has TRBV5-8 and TRBJ1-2, with TRBD1 matching 7 bases. The germline V gene encodes CDR1 SGHTS and CDR2 YDEGEE. J was trimmed by 2 bases and V by 8 bases; bases with no gene match: 9. The CDR3 runs 14 residues. CDR3 DNA sequence: TGTGCCAGGACGAAAACAGGGGCCAACTATGGCTACACCTTC. Its protein product is CARTKTGANYGYTF.

This chain uses TRBV19 with TRBJ2-7; TRBD2 might be the D (7 bases). CDR3 length: 15 residues. Germline CDR1 is LNHDA and CDR2 is SQIVND (reference sequence). Trimming stripped 4 bases from V and 2 bases from J, with 15 bases between. CDR3 region: CASSRGGGLPYEQYF. As DNA, the CDR3 is TGTGCCAGTAGTAGGGGCGGGGGCCTCCCCTACGAGCAGTACTTC.

The chain couples TRBV7-8 to TRBJ2-5; D call uncertain. The CDR3 is made up of 15 amino acids. Germline V gene data show CDR1 as SGHVS and CDR2 as FQNEAQ. Between the trimmed V and J ends, which lost 1 base and 1 base, there was a span of 10 bases. In DNA form, the CDR3 reads TGTGCCAGCAGCTTAGTTCTCACTATCCAAGAGACCCAGTACTTC. It is translated as CASSLVLTIQETQYF.

V is TRBV10-3 and J is TRBJ2-5; D possibly corresponds to TRBD1 (6 bases). CDR1 ENHRY and CDR2 SYGVKD come from the germline V gene. V gave up 9 bases and J gave up 5 bases, with 10 bases separating them. This CDR3 contains 11 residues. CDR3 DNA sequence: TGTGCCATACAGGGTACCGAGACCCAGTACTTC. Encoded protein: CAIQGTETQYF.

The chain couples TRBV5-1 to TRBJ2-3; tentative D call: TRBD2 (6 bases). This CDR3 region has 13 residues. With 2 bases removed from V and 5 bases from J, the gap between germline ends came to 9 bases. The germline CDR1 and CDR2 sequences are SGHRS and YFSETQ. This CDR3 is CASSLGEEDTQYF. CDR3 DNA sequence: TGCGCCAGCAGCTTAGGGGAGGAAGATACGCAGTATTTT.

As to this clone: This same CDR3 is encoded by further DNA sequences in the sample. J is TRBJ1-2 and V is TRBV19; perhaps TRBD1 as D (6 bases). Germline V gene data show CDR1 as LNHDA and CDR2 as SQIVND (reference sequence). The CDR3 has 11 residues. The V end lost 8 bases, the J end lost 4 bases, and 8 bases lay between the germline ends. CDR3: CASLTGYGYTF. The CDR3 nucleotides are TGTGCCAGTCTGACAGGCTATGGCTACACCTTC.

The chain uses TRBV6-5 and TRBJ1-5; 7 bases are a match to TRBD1. This CDR3 has 15 residues. CDR1 and CDR2 (germline): MNHEY, SVGAGI. Trimming cost V 4 bases and J 2 bases; bases outside gene matches: 5. Here the CDR3 DNA reads TGTGCCAGCAGTTCAGGGCAGGGGGGCAATCAGCCCCAGCATTTT. It yields the protein CASSSGQGGNQPQHF.

In its sample, this clone was seen a few times. The V call is TRBV14, the J call TRBJ1-1; D call uncertain. This CDR3 region has 13 residues. V dropped 4 bases and J dropped 10 bases, with 16 bases sitting between them. Germline CDR1 SGHDN, CDR2 FVKESK. Here the CDR3 DNA reads TGTGCCAGCAGCCCCAGGACTGTTGATGCAGCTTTCTTT. This encodes CASSPRTVDAAFF. The full variable domain, rest sourced from reference TRBV14 and TRBJ1-1, is EAGVTQFPSHSVIEKGQTVTLRCDPISGHDNLYWYRRVMGKEIKFLLHFVKESKQDESGMPNNRFLAERTGGTYSTLKVQPAELEDSGVYFCASSPRTVDAAFFGQGTRLTVV.

The chain couples TRBV30 to TRBJ2-7; TRBD2 aligns across 10 bases. Trimming took 2 bases from V and 0 from J; bases not matched to a gene: 10. From germline, CDR1 is GTSNPN and CDR2 SVGIG (reference sequence). The CDR3 covers 17 residues. CDR3 sequence reads: CAWSLAGALISSYEQYF. For the CDR3, the DNA is TGTGCCTGGAGTCTAGCGGGGGCCCTAATCAGCTCCTACGAGCAGTACTTC.

This chain connects TRBV2 to TRBJ1-2; 7 bases align to TRBD1. Germline CDR1 and CDR2: SNHLY and FYNNEI. V trimming: 8 bases; J trimming: 4 bases; junction bases outside the gene matches: 4. The CDR3 extends over 12 amino acids. CDR3 coding DNA: TGTGCCAGCCTTACAGGGGTCTATGGCTACACCTTC. It encodes CASLTGVYGYTF.

The V call is TRBV18, the J call TRBJ2-3; D is unclear. Per germline, CDR1 KGHSH and CDR2 LQKENI. Trimming stripped 3 bases from V and 4 bases from J, with 5 bases between. This CDR3 is 12 amino acids long. DNA of the CDR3: TGTGCCAGCTCACCTTCCGCAGATACGCAGTATTTT. Translation gives CASSPSADTQYF.

The chain carries TRBV4-1 and TRBJ2-7; D possibly corresponds to TRBD1 (6 bases). Trimming left V 6 bases short and J 1 base short, with 13 bases between. Germline V lookup: CDR1 MGHRA, CDR2 YSYEKL. CDR3 length: 14 amino acids. CDR3 in amino acids: CASSFHRVSYEQYF. The DNA of the CDR3 is TGCGCCAGCAGTTTCCACAGGGTGTCCTACGAGCAGTACTTC.

The chain links TRBV5-1 to TRBJ2-7, with D perhaps matching TRBD2 (6 bases). This CDR3 spans 17 amino acids. The germline gives CDR1 SGHRS, CDR2 YFSETQ. The V and J ends lost 0 bases and 2 bases respectively, with 18 bases between them. This CDR3 reads CASSLARRGESTYEQYF. CDR3 DNA: TGCGCCAGCAGCTTGGCCCGGAGGGGTGAATCGACCTACGAGCAGTACTTC.

The J gene is TRBJ2-7, the V gene TRBV23-1; D possibly corresponds to TRBD1 (6 bases). TRBV23-1 qualifies as an ORF whose function is uncertain. V was trimmed by 8 bases and J by 1 base, leaving 18 bases between them. The CDR3 extends over 15 amino acids. The CDR3: CASRKYRDGSYEQYF. The DNA for the CDR3 is TGCGCCAGCCGAAAATACAGGGACGGATCCTACGAGCAGTACTTC.

As DNA, the CDR3 is TGTGCCAGCAGTCCCGGACAGCGCTATGGCTACACCTTC. It yields the protein CASSPGQRYGYTF. The chain has TRBV27 and TRBJ1-2; tentative D call: TRBD1 (6 bases). From germline, CDR1 is MNHEY and CDR2 SMNVEV (reference sequence). The CDR3 consists of 13 residues. V lost 5 bases and J lost 4, with 11 bases in between.

The chain combines TRBV18 with TRBJ1-5; tentative D call: TRBD1 (5 bases). V lost 6 bases and J 0 bases, leaving 24 bases between the germline ends. Germline loops: CDR1 KGHSH, CDR2 LQKENI. CDR3 length: 19 amino acids. CDR3 sequence (DNA): TGTGCCAGCTCTGCACGAGGGGCGCGGGGGGGAGATAGCAATCAGCCCCAGCATTTT. Translating it yields CASSARGARGGDSNQPQHF.

This rearrangement joins TRBV5-1 to TRBJ1-2; TRBD1 matches 9 bases. The CDR3 totals 16 residues. V shed 4 bases and J 4 bases; nucleotides not matched to a gene: 11. The germline V gene has CDR1 SGHRS and CDR2 YFSETQ. The CDR3 region has the DNA TGCGCCAGCAGCCTGGACGGGACAGGGTTACTCTATGGCTACACCTTC. This encodes CASSLDGTGLLYGYTF.

The chain joins TRBV11-3 to TRBJ2-3, with a tentative D call TRBD2 (5 bases). CDR3 length: 13 amino acids. Germline V CDR1 and CDR2: SGHNT, YENEEA. The V and J ends lost 3 bases and 6 bases respectively, with 10 bases between them. CDR3 sequence: CASSLERVDTQYF. The CDR3 DNA follows: TGTGCCAGCAGCTTGGAGAGGGTGGATACGCAGTATTTT.

About this clone: Compared with germline, one end of the junction differs, possibly owing to a read error. V is TRBV2 and J is TRBJ2-5; the match to TRBD2 covers 10 bases. The V gene's germline CDR1 is SNHLY and CDR2 FYNNEI. The CDR3 has 15 residues. The CDR3 reads CASSPNGLAEDTQYF. The DNA for the CDR3 is TGTGCCAGCAGCCCTAATGGACTAGCGGAAGATACCCAGTACTTC.

This clone has only one observation. The chain joins TRBV29-1 to TRBJ2-1, with 9 positions matching TRBD2. The germline gives CDR1 SQVTM, CDR2 ANQGSEA. The CDR3 sequence is 16 residues long. V was clipped by 3 bases and J by 4 bases; unmatched bases: 10. The CDR3 loop reads CSVDRGSGGFYNEQFF. The CDR3 nucleotides are TGCAGCGTTGACCGTGGGAGCGGGGGGTTTTACAATGAGCAGTTCTTC.

CDR3 sequence (DNA): TGTGCCAGTAGTATTCTCACAGGGTTAAATGAAAAACTGTTTTTT. Its translation is CASSILTGLNEKLFF. J is TRBJ1-4 and V is TRBV19, with D perhaps TRBD1 (6 bases). The CDR3 totals 15 residues. V was cut by 3 bases and J by 5 bases, with 13 bases left in between. Germline V gene sequence: CDR1 LNHDA, CDR2 SQIVND (reference sequence).

This chain uses TRBV7-3 with TRBJ2-5; D gene ambiguous. The germline V gene has CDR1 SGHTA and CDR2 FQGTGA. This CDR3 spans 13 amino acids. Trimming took off 8 bases at V and 2 bases at J, with 12 bases between the two ends. Here the CDR3 reads CASGRQDQETQYF. In DNA, the CDR3 is TGTGCCAGCGGGCGACAAGATCAAGAGACCCAGTACTTC. Supplemented by reference TRBV7-3 and TRBJ2-5, the full variable domain reads GAGVSQTPSNKVTEKGKYVELRCDPISGHTALYWYRQSLGQGPEFLIYFQGTGAADDSGLPNDRFFAVRPEGSVSTLKIQRTERGDSAVYLCASGRQDQETQYFGPGTRLLVL.